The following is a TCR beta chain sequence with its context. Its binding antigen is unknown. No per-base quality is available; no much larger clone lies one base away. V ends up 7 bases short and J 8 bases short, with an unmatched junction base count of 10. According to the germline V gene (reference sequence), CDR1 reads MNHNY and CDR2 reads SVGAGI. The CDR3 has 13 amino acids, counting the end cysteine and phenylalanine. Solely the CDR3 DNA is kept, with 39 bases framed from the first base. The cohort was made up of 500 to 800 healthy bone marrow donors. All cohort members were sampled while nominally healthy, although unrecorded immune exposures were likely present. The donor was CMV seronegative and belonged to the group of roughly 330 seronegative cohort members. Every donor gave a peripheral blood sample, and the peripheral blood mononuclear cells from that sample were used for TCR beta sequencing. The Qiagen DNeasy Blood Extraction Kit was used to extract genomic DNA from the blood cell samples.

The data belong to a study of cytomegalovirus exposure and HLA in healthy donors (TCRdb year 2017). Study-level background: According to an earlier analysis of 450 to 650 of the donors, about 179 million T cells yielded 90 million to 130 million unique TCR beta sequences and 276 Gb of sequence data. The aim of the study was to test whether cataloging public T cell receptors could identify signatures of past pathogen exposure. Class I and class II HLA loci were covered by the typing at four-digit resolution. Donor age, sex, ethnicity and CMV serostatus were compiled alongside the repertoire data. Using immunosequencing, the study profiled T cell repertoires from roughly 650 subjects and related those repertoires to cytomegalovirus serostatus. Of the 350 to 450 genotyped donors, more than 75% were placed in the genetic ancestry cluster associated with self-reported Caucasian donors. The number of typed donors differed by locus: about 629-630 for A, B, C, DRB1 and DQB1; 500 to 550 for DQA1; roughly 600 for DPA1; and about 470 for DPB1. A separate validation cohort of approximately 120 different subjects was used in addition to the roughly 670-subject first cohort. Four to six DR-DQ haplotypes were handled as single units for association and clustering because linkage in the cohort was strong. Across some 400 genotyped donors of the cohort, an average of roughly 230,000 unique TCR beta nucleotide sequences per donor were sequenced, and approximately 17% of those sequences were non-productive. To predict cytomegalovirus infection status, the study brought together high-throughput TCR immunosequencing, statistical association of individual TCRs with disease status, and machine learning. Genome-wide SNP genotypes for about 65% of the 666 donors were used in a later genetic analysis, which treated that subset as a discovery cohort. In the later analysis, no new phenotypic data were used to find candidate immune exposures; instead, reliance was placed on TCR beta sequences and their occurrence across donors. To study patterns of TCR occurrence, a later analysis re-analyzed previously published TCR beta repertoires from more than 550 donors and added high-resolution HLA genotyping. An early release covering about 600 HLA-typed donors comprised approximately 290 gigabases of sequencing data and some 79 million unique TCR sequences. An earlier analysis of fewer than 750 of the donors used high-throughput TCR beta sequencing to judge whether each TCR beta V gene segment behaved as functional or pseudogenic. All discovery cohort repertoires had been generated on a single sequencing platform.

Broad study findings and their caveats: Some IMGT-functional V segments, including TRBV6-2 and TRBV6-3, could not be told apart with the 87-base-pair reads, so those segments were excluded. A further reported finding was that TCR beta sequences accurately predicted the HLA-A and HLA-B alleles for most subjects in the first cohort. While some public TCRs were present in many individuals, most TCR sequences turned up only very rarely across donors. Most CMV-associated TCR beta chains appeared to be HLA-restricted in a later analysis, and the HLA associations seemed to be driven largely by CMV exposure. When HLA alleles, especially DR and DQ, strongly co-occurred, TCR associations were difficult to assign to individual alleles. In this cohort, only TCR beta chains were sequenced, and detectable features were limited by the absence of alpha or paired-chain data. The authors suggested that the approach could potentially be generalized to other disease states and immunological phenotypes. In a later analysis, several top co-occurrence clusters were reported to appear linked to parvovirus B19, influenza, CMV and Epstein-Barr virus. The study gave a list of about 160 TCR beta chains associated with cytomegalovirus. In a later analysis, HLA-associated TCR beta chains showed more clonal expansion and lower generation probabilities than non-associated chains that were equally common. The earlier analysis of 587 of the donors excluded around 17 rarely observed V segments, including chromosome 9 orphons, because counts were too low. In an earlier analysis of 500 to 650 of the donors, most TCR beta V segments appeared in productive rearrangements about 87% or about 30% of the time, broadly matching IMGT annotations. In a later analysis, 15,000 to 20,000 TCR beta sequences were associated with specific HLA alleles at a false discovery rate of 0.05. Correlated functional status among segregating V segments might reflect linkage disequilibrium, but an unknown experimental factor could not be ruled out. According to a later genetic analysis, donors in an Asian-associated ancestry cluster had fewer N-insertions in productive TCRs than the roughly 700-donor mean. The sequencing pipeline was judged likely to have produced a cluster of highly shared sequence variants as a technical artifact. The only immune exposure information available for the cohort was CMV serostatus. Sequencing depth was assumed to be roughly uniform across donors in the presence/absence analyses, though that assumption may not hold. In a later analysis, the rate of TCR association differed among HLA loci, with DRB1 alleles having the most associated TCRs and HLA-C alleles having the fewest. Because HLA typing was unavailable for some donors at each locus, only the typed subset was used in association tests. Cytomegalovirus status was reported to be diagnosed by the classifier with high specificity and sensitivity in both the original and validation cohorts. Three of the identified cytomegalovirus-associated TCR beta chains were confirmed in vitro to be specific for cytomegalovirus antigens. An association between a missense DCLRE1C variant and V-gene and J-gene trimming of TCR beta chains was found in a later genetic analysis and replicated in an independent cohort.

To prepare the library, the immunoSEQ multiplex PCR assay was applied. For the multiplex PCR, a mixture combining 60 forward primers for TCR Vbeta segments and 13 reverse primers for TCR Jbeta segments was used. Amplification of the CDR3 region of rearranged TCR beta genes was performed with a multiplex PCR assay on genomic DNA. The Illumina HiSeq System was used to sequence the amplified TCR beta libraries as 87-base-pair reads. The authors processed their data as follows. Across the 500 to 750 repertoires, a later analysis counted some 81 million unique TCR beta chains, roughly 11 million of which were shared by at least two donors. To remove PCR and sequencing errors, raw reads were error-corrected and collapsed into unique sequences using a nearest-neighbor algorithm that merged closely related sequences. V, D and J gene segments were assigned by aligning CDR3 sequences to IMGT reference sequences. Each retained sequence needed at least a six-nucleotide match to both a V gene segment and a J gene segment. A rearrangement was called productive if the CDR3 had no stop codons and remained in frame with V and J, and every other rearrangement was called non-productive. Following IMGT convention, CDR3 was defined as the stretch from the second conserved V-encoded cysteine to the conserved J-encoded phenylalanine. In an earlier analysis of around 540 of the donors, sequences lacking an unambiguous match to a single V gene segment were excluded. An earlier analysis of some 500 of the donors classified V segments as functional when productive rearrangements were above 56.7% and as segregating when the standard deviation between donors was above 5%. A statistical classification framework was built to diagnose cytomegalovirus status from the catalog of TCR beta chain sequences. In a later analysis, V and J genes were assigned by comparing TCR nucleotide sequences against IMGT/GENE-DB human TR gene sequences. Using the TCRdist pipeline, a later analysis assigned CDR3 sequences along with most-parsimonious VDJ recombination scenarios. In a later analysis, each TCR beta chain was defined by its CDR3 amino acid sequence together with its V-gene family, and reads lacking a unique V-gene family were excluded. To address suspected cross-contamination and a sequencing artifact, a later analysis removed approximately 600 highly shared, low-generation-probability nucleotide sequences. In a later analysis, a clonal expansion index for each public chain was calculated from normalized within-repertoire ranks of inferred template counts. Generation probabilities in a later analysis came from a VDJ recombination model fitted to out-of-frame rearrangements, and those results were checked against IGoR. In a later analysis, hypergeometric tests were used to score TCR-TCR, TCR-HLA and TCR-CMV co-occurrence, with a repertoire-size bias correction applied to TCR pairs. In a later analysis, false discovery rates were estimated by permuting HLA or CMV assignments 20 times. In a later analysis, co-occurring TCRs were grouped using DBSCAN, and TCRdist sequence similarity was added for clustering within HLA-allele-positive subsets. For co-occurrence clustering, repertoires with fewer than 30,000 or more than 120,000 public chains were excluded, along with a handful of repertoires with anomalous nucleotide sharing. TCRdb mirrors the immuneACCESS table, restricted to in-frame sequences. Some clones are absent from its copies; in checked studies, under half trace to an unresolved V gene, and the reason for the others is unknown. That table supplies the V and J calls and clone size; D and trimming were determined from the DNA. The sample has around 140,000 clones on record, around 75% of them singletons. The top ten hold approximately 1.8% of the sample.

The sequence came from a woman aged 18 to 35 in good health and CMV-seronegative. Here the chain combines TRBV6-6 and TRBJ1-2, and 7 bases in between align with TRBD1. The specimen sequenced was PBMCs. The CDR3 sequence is CASTRGQAAGYTF. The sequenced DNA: TGTGCCAGCACTCGAGGACAGGCCGCGGGCTACACCTTC.